This T cell receptor beta chain was sequenced in a study of cytotoxic CD8 clonotypes in ibrutinib-treated CLL. Overall study context: Response samples followed a median around 11 months of treatment, range 6 to 36.

Germline V lookup: CDR1 SGHVS, CDR2 FQNEAQ. The V end lost 5 bases, the J end lost 8 bases, and 7 bases lay between the germline ends. There are 11 residues in the CDR3. Target depth was 1 in 200,000 to 1 in 1 million T cells, about 10x per clonotype. TCRdb's copy holds only in-frame clones and misses some; the assay was immunoSEQ multiplex PCR. The sample lists some 150,000 clones, around 80% occurring once. The chain joins TRBV7-8 to TRBJ2-1; maybe TRBD2 (5 bases). The receptor's source is a human donor with chronic lymphocytic leukemia. Specimen: PBMCs, collected after 12 months of ibrutinib treatment. This CDR3 reads CASSRRHEQFF. The CDR3 nucleotides read TGTGCCAGCAGCCGGAGGCATGAGCAGTTCTTC.